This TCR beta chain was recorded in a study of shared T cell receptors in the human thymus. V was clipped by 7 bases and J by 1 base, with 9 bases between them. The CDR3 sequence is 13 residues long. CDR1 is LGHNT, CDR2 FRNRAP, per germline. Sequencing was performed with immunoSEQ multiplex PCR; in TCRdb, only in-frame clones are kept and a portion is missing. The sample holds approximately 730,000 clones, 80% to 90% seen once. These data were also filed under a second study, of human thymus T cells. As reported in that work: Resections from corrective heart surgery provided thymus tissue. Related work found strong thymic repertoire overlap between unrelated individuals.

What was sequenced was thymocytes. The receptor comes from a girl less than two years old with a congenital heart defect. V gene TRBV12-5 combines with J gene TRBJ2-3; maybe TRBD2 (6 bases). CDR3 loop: CASVEGRTDTQYF. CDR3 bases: TGTGCTAGTGTGGAGGGTCGCACAGATACGCAGTATTTT.